These 23 T cell receptor beta chains share one sample of origin, sequenced in a study of OX40 agonist ivuxolimab in advanced cancers. Some clones are missing from TCRdb's copy, which holds only in-frame ones; the method was immunoSEQ multiplex PCR. The table lists 78,000 or so clones, about 89% of them singletons, with approximately 0.63% in the top ten. Material: CD4+ or CD8+ T cells sorted from blood, obtained in a trial of the OX40 agonist ivuxolimab. The receptors come from an adult with an advanced solid tumor such as melanoma, head and neck, liver or kidney cancer.

The DNA for the CDR3 is TGTGCCAGCAGTGACAGGGTACGAAGCAATCAGCCCCAGCATTTT. It yields the protein CASSDRVRSNQPQHF. V gene TRBV6-6 combines with J gene TRBJ1-5; TRBD1 agrees at 7 bases. J was trimmed by 1 base and V by 5 bases; bases with no gene match: 5. Germline V gives CDR1 MNHNY, CDR2 SVGAGI (reference sequence). The CDR3 length is 15 residues.

The V gene is TRBV2, the J gene TRBJ1-2, with 9 bases that match TRBD1. The germline CDR1 and CDR2 sequences are SNHLY and FYNNEI. This CDR3 is 15 amino acids long. J lost 6 bases, V lost 6 bases, and 11 bases had no gene match. The CDR3 is CASSGKDRGTNGYTF. CDR3 DNA: TGTGCCAGCAGCGGGAAGGACAGGGGTACTAATGGCTACACCTTC.

CDR3 in DNA: TGTGCCAGCAGCTTAGAAAAAACAGGGTCCGGCGGCTACACCTTC. It codes for CASSLEKTGSGGYTF. The rearrangement uses TRBV7-2 and TRBJ1-2; tentative D call: TRBD1 (6 bases). Germline CDR1 and CDR2: SGHTA and FQGNSA. Between the trimmed V and J ends, which lost 1 base and 8 bases, there was a span of 17 bases. The CDR3 runs to 15 residues.

This chain links TRBV11-3 with TRBJ1-1, with no clear D. CDR3 length: 13 residues. Trimming removed 2 bases from V and 0 bases from J, with 4 bases in between. From germline, CDR1 is SGHNT and CDR2 YENEEA. Here the CDR3 reads CASSLTMNTEAFF. Here the CDR3 DNA reads TGTGCCAGCAGCTTAACTATGAACACTGAAGCTTTCTTT. Together with reference TRBV11-3 and TRBJ1-1, the CDR3 gives the full variable domain: EAGVVQSPRYKIIEKKQPVAFWCNPISGHNTLYWYLQNLGQGPELLIRYENEEAVDDSQLPKDRFSAERLKGVDSTLKIQPAELGDSAVYLCASSLTMNTEAFFGQGTRLTVV.

The CDR3: CASSTRDRVSDEQFF. The CDR3 DNA reads TGTGCCAGCAGCACCCGGGACAGGGTTAGTGATGAGCAGTTCTTC. The rearrangement uses TRBV5-4 and TRBJ2-1, with TRBD1 identical over 9 bases. CDR1 and CDR2 (germline): SGHNT, YYREEE (reference sequence). There are 15 residues in the CDR3. V shed 4 bases, J shed 8 bases, and the junction held 10 bases outside the gene matches.

This chain connects TRBV14 to TRBJ1-1; no clear D. V was shortened by 6 bases and J by 0 bases, with 17 bases between the two germline ends. The germline CDR1 and CDR2 sequences are SGHDN and FVKESK. CDR3 length equals 16 residues. The CDR3 coding sequence is TGTGCCAGCAGGCGTTTGGGAGGTACCATGAACACTGAAGCTTTCTTT. It specifies CASRRLGGTMNTEAFF.

The chain has TRBV5-4 and TRBJ2-2; the match to TRBD2 covers 7 bases. The CDR3 is 16 residues long. After removal of 2 bases from V and 3 bases from J, the junction contained 7 bases not matched to a gene. Germline values: CDR1 SGHNT, CDR2 YYREEE (reference sequence). The CDR3, as DNA: TGTGCCAGCAGCTTTATCCGGGAGGTCGACACCGGGGAGCTGTTTTTT. Amino acid sequence: CASSFIREVDTGELFF.

This clone has a handful of counts. The chain has TRBV11-2 and TRBJ1-5; TRBD1 aligns across 7 bases. The CDR3 spans 16 residues. The junction had 7 bases not matched to a gene; V was cut back by 5 bases and J by 0 bases. Germline CDR1 SGHAT, CDR2 FQNNGV. CDR3 residues: CASSPDRAHSNQPQHF. The DNA of the CDR3 is TGTGCCAGCAGCCCCGACAGGGCCCATAGCAATCAGCCCCAGCATTTT.

This clone was seen a few times. V and J are TRBV5-5 and TRBJ1-3, with D unresolved. Trimming stripped 3 bases from V and 0 bases from J, with 10 bases between. This CDR3 is built from 15 residues. The germline V gene encodes CDR1 SGHKS and CDR2 YYEKEE (reference sequence). Here the CDR3 reads CASSSQPGSGNTIYF. DNA of the CDR3: TGTGCCAGCAGCTCCCAGCCAGGCTCTGGAAACACCATATATTTT.

This clone was observed a few times. This rearrangement joins TRBV10-3 to TRBJ2-7; D is unclear. This CDR3 comprises 13 residues. Germline loops: CDR1 ENHRY, CDR2 SYGVKD. Trimming shortened V by 6 bases and J by 6 bases, and 15 bases separated the two germline ends. The CDR3 spells CAIRVVSTAEQYF. The DNA for the CDR3 is TGTGCCATCAGGGTTGTGTCCACCGCCGAGCAGTACTTC.

This clone was recorded a few times. V gene TRBV27 combines with J gene TRBJ2-3; 11 nucleotides agree with TRBD2. Germline CDR1 MNHEY, CDR2 SMNVEV (reference sequence). Germline trimming cut 5 bases from V and 3 bases from J; bases unmatched to any gene: 7. The CDR3 has 16 residues. The DNA for the CDR3 is TGTGCCAGCAGTAACAGGGCTAGCGGGAGGACAGATACGCAGTATTTT. Encoded protein: CASSNRASGRTDTQYF.

This chain joins TRBV6-6 and TRBJ2-3, with TRBD2 identical over 9 bases. CDR1 is MNHNY and CDR2 is SVGAGI in the germline V gene (reference sequence). Trimming cost V 0 bases and J 4 bases; bases outside gene matches: 2. This CDR3 region has 15 residues. The CDR3 DNA follows: TGTGCCAGCAGTTACTCGCGGGGGGGCGCAGATACGCAGTATTTT. Protein: CASSYSRGGADTQYF.

CDR3 sequence: CASSQDRGRADGYTF. As DNA, the CDR3 is TGCGCCAGCAGCCAAGACAGGGGCAGGGCTGATGGCTACACCTTC. The genes are TRBV4-1 and TRBJ1-2; possible D gene TRBD1, 6 bases. V was shortened by 0 bases and J by 6 bases, with 14 bases between the two germline ends. CDR3 length: 15 amino acids. CDR1 is MGHRA, CDR2 YSYEKL, per germline.

The chain uses TRBV9 and TRBJ2-3; 16 nucleotides match TRBD2. From germline, CDR1 is SGDLS and CDR2 YYNGEE. With V trimmed by 3 bases and J by 3 bases, 1 base remained unmatched. The CDR3 contains 16 residues. CDR3 DNA: TGTGCCAGCAGCGGGGGACTAGCGGGAGGGACAGATACGCAGTATTTT. Amino acid sequence: CASSGGLAGGTDTQYF.

This chain joins TRBV4-2 and TRBJ1-1; a weak D match, TRBD1 (5 bases). CDR3 length equals 16 residues. The V gene's germline CDR1 is LGHNA and CDR2 YNFKEQ. Trimming removed 2 bases at V and 2 bases at J, with 15 bases between. CDR3 coding DNA: TGTGCCAGCAGCCAAAATCCGGGACTCCCTAACACTGAAGCTTTCTTT. It is translated as CASSQNPGLPNTEAFF.

The V gene is TRBV4-2, the J gene TRBJ2-7; TRBD1 matches 11 bases. Germline V gene data show CDR1 as LGHNA and CDR2 as YNFKEQ. The CDR3 sequence is 17 residues long. Unmatched junction bases numbered 13, after V lost 1 base and J lost 8 bases. In DNA, the CDR3 is TGTGCCAGCAGCCAAGTGAAGCGGGACAGGGGGGGGAGAAAGCAGTACTTC. Protein product: CASSQVKRDRGGRKQYF.

This chain connects TRBV7-6 to TRBJ1-2; 7 bases align to TRBD1. The CDR3 runs to 13 residues. Germline CDR1 reads SGHVS; CDR2 reads FNYEAQ. Unmatched junction bases numbered 6, after V lost 5 bases and J lost 6 bases. The CDR3 DNA sequence: TGTGCCAGCAGCGCCCGACAGGGTGATGGCTACACCTTC. Protein sequence: CASSARQGDGYTF.

Only one count was recorded for this clone. V gene TRBV5-1 combines with J gene TRBJ1-1; D is ambiguous. The germline V gene has CDR1 SGHRS and CDR2 YFSETQ. V was shortened by 0 bases and J by 11 bases, with 17 bases between the two germline ends. The CDR3 runs 14 residues. The CDR3 loop is CASSLGGGEIKAFF. The DNA of the CDR3 is TGCGCCAGCAGCTTGGGTGGCGGGGAAATCAAGGCTTTCTTT.

The rearrangement links TRBV19 to TRBJ2-1; 8 bases align to TRBD2. The germline V gene encodes CDR1 LNHDA and CDR2 SQIVND (reference sequence). J gave up 7 bases and V 7 bases, and 9 bases lay outside the gene matches. This CDR3 region has 14 residues. The CDR3 here is CASTHGTRGNEQFF. As DNA, the CDR3 is TGTGCCAGTACCCACGGGACTAGGGGTAATGAGCAGTTCTTC.

The J gene is TRBJ2-3, the V gene TRBV7-2, with 11 positions matching TRBD1. CDR1 and CDR2 from the germline V gene are SGHTA and FQGNSA. This CDR3 has 14 amino acids. Germline trimming cut 5 bases from V and 5 bases from J; bases unmatched to any gene: 3. For the CDR3, the DNA is TGTGCCAGCAGCCGGACAGGGGGCCTAGATACGCAGTATTTT. It yields the protein CASSRTGGLDTQYF.

This chain connects TRBV18 to TRBJ2-7; 10 positions match TRBD1. The CDR3 length is 14 residues. The J segment lost 2 bases and the V segment lost 3 bases, leaving 1 base of the junction unmatched. Germline assignment: CDR1 KGHSH and CDR2 LQKENI. In DNA, the CDR3 is TGTGCCAGCTCACCGGGACAGGGGACCTACGAGCAGTACTTC. Amino acids: CASSPGQGTYEQYF.

The CDR3 is CASSLQGIQETQYF. In DNA, the CDR3 is TGTGCCAGCAGCCTACAGGGGATCCAAGAGACCCAGTACTTC. V gene TRBV11-2 combines with J gene TRBJ2-5, with 7 nucleotides matching TRBD1. The V gene end was trimmed by 5 bases and the J gene end by 1 base; junction bases not matched to a gene: 4. The CDR3 spans 14 residues. Germline CDR1 SGHAT, CDR2 FQNNGV.

The V and J genes are TRBV11-1 and TRBJ1-1; D unresolved. The V and J ends lost 1 base and 1 base respectively, with 4 bases between them. Germline lookup yields CDR1 SGHAT and CDR2 FQDESV (reference sequence). This CDR3 spans 13 amino acids. CDR3 loop: CASSLDPNTEAFF. The CDR3 coding sequence is TGTGCCAGCAGCTTAGACCCGAACACTGAAGCTTTCTTT.